This paragraph covers one TCR beta chain sequence. Its specificity is not known. The data were taken from a study of siplizumab effects on memory and regulatory T cells. Study-wide results and limits: A major contribution to the alloresponse seemed to be made by naive T cells, which seemed more diverse than memory cells. Most proliferating CD4+ or CD8+ clones, roughly 80-97%, had no naive or memory assignment.

Trimming left V 0 bases short and J 6 bases short, with 6 bases between. CDR3 size: 12 residues. Germline loops: CDR1 MDHEN, CDR2 SYDVKM. Assay used: immunoSEQ multiplex PCR; TCRdb lists only in-frame clones, some missing. Of approximately 46,000 clones listed, roughly 93% are singletons. This clonotype was obtained from a human donor in good health. The sample was CD8+ T cells sorted from blood. The gene calls are TRBV28 and TRBJ2-7, with a tentative D call TRBD2 (6 bases). The CDR3 here is CASSLWGGEQYF. As DNA, the CDR3 is TGTGCCAGCAGTTTATGGGGGGGCGAGCAGTACTTC.